The T cell receptor (beta chain) described here comes from a study of cytomegalovirus exposure and HLA in healthy donors. Study as a whole: Roughly 180 million T cells yielded 100 million or so unique TCR beta sequences, as an earlier analysis found. The study, taken as a whole, reports: What a later analysis showed was that several of the most significant clusters appeared linked to common viral pathogens. With later analysis, a missense DCLRE1C variant became linked to TCR beta V- and J-gene trimming. Some TCR beta chains (roughly 160 of them) were listed as cytomegalovirus-associated.

Both 60 Vbeta primers and 13 Jbeta primers went into the PCR. Sequencing used immunoSEQ multiplex PCR; TCRdb keeps in-frame clones, though not all of them. Here the sample spans some 190,000 clones, 80% to 90% being singletons. Trimming cost V 7 bases and J 5 bases, with 12 bases left between them. This CDR3 is 13 amino acids long. From germline, CDR1 is SGHRS and CDR2 YFSETQ. As to this clone: Its antigen is unidentified.

This rearrangement joins TRBV5-1 to TRBJ2-2; D is possibly TRBD2 (7 bases). This TCR came from a man in his forties in good health and CMV-seropositive. Sequencing was done on a sample of PBMCs. The CDR3 is CASGGGSTGELFF. In nucleotides, the CDR3 is TGCGCCAGCGGGGGGGGCAGTACCGGGGAGCTGTTTTTT.